This paragraph reports one TCR beta chain. What it binds is unknown. These data come from a study of T cells expressing NK-cell markers. About the research overall: Seven of eight sequenced donors tested HCMV-seropositive; one tested seronegative. General observations from the study: Of CD8+ T cells, about 1.0-8% belonged to dominant NKG2C+ clonotypes in several donors. Four of the donors also had these clonotypes leading their CD3+CD56-NKG2C+ fraction.

5'RACE template switching with UMIs generated TCR beta cDNA. TCRdb re-called the 5' RACE reads; one entry per CDR3 protein, DNA not given. The sample features about 370,000 distinct CDR3 sequences, with about 10% in its top ten. The origin of this receptor is a woman aged 45 to 65 in good health. Sequenced input: blood T cells: a sorted CD56 or NKG2C T cell subset, CD4+ or CD8+ T cells, or bulk PBMC T cells (not recorded which).

CDR3 residues: CASRIPSTDTQYF. J is TRBJ2-3 and V is TRBV11-3. Germline values: CDR1 SGHNT, CDR2 YENEEA. The CDR3 totals 13 residues.